The 29 T cell receptor beta chains below come from one sample, sequenced in a study of cytomegalovirus exposure and HLA in healthy donors. 13 Jbeta primers and 60 Vbeta primers were used for the PCR. Here immunoSEQ multiplex PCR was the method, and the copy in TCRdb shows in-frame clones only, minus some. The sample consists of a few hundred thousand clones, approximately 70% of them appearing once. Source material: PBMCs. Every receptor here comes from a female donor in good health and CMV-seronegative.

A note on this clone: This specimen includes other DNA sequences encoding the same CDR3. The J gene is TRBJ1-1, the V gene TRBV18; D ambiguous. The V gene's germline CDR1 is KGHSH and CDR2 LQKENI. The CDR3 contains 13 residues. Deletions cut 3 bases from V and 3 bases from J, with 8 bases between. In DNA form, the CDR3 reads TGTGCCAGCTCACCCGGAGGCGACACTGAAGCTTTCTTT. Translated, it gives CASSPGGDTEAFF. Supplemented by reference TRBV18 and TRBJ1-1, the full variable domain reads NAGVMQNPRHLVRRRGQEARLRCSPMKGHSHVYWYRQLPEEGLKFMVYLQKENIIDESGMPKERFSAEFPKEGPSILRIQQVVRGDSAAYFCASSPGGDTEAFFGQGTRLTVV.

The chain couples TRBV9 to TRBJ2-5, with 9 positions matching TRBD2. The germline V gene has CDR1 SGDLS and CDR2 YYNGEE. V shed 0 bases and J 0 bases; nucleotides not matched to a gene: 6. This CDR3 has 17 residues. CDR3 loop: CASSVGLAGMYQETQYF. Here the CDR3 DNA reads TGTGCCAGCAGCGTAGGGCTAGCGGGGATGTACCAAGAGACCCAGTACTTC.

The chain couples TRBV2 to TRBJ1-5, with 7 bases identical to TRBD1. V dropped 6 bases and J dropped 6; count of bases not matched to a gene: 11. Looked up from germline, CDR1 is SNHLY and CDR2 is FYNNEI. CDR3 size: 15 residues. Written as DNA, the CDR3 is TGTGCCAGCAGCCGACAGGGAGGTAAAGTTCAGCCCCAGCATTTT. As protein: CASSRQGGKVQPQHF.

Notes on this clone: Other DNA sequences in the sample encode the same CDR3. The V gene is TRBV5-1, the J gene TRBJ2-1, with TRBD2 matching 11 bases. Germline V gene data show CDR1 as SGHRS and CDR2 as YFSETQ. This CDR3 has 16 amino acids. V trimming: 1 base; J trimming: 0 bases; junction bases outside the gene matches: 0. For the CDR3, the DNA is TGCGCCAGCAGCTTGACTAGCGGGAGCTCCTACAATGAGCAGTTCTTC. This codes for CASSLTSGSSYNEQFF.

This chain joins TRBV10-3 and TRBJ2-1, with 13 nucleotides matching TRBD2. V was pared by 2 bases and J by 12 bases, with 16 bases of the junction left unmatched. CDR3 size: 18 residues. Germline V gene data show CDR1 as ENHRY and CDR2 as SYGVKD. The CDR3 DNA is TGTGCCATCAGTGAGGTACAGGGACTAGCGGGACCCAGGGTCGGGCAGTTCTTC. Its protein product is CAISEVQGLAGPRVGQFF.

The chain recombines TRBV29-1 with TRBJ1-1, with TRBD1 as a possible D gene (5 bases). V was pared by 6 bases and J by 4 bases, with 12 bases between. The CDR3 extends over 12 amino acids. CDR1 and CDR2 (germline): SQVTM, ANQGSEA. As DNA, the CDR3 is TGCAGCGTCAAATCGGGGGTCACTGAAGCTTTCTTT. This translates into CSVKSGVTEAFF.

This clone came up once. The chain recombines TRBV15 with TRBJ2-2; tentatively, D is TRBD1 (6 bases). V was cut by 5 bases and J by 6 bases, with 16 bases left in between. CDR1 and CDR2 from the germline V gene are LNHNV and YYDKDF (reference sequence). The CDR3 extends over 15 amino acids. The CDR3: CATSEDFTGPGELFF. For the CDR3, the DNA is TGTGCCACCAGCGAAGATTTCACAGGGCCCGGGGAGCTGTTTTTT.

V usage is TRBV6-5 and J usage is TRBJ2-5; TRBD2 is a possible D gene (5 bases). Per the germline V gene, CDR1 is MNHEY and CDR2 is SVGAGI. Trimming shortened V by 5 bases and J by 12 bases, and 16 bases separated the two germline ends. The CDR3 runs 12 residues. CDR3 in DNA: TGTGCCAGCAGTCCCTCACTGGGGAGAGAGTACTTC. Amino acid sequence: CASSPSLGREYF.

This chain links TRBV2 with TRBJ2-7, with a tentative D call TRBD1 (5 bases). The CDR3 is 15 amino acids. CDR1 and CDR2 (germline): SNHLY, FYNNEI. V was clipped by 6 bases and J by 6 bases, with 21 bases between them. CDR3 loop: CASRTTGAPGGEQYF. The CDR3 DNA reads as TGTGCCAGCAGAACAACAGGTGCCCCTGGCGGCGAGCAGTACTTC.

The chain uses TRBV5-1 and TRBJ1-4; D possibly corresponds to TRBD1 (6 bases). The V end was cut by 0 bases, the J end by 7 bases, with 10 bases between. The CDR3 totals 14 residues. Germline V CDR1 and CDR2: SGHRS, YFSETQ. Here the CDR3 DNA reads TGCGCCAGCAGCTTGGTACAGGGTCCTGAAAAACTGTTTTTT. It is translated as CASSLVQGPEKLFF.

V usage is TRBV6-5 and J usage is TRBJ2-7, with 9 bases identical to TRBD2. Unmatched junction bases numbered 14, after V lost 4 bases and J lost 7 bases. The germline gives CDR1 MNHEY, CDR2 SVGAGI. The CDR3 extends over 16 amino acids. CDR3 sequence reads: CASSFARRAGGSEQYF. The CDR3 DNA reads as TGTGCCAGCAGTTTCGCCCGGAGAGCGGGAGGATCTGAGCAGTACTTC.

This chain joins TRBV10-3 and TRBJ2-7; 9 nucleotides agree with TRBD1. V was clipped by 4 bases and J by 6 bases; unmatched bases: 7. The CDR3 covers 14 residues. Per germline, CDR1 ENHRY and CDR2 SYGVKD. Here the CDR3 reads CAISAGTGKGEQYF. CDR3 DNA sequence: TGTGCCATCAGTGCGGGGACAGGGAAGGGCGAGCAGTACTTC.

The chain combines TRBV6-1 with TRBJ1-2; 8 nucleotides line up with TRBD1. V gave up 11 bases and J gave up 5 bases; unmatched junction bases: 10. Germline V gene data show CDR1 as MNHNS and CDR2 as SASEGT. The length of the CDR3 is 13 residues. The DNA for the CDR3 is TGTGCCGCCCGTCGGGGACAGGATTATGGCTACACCTTC. Its protein is CAARRGQDYGYTF.

This clone has just one count. The V and J genes are TRBV6-5 and TRBJ1-2; tentatively, D is TRBD1 (5 bases). Trimming removed 7 bases at V and 7 bases at J, with 22 bases between. The CDR3 runs 15 residues. Germline V CDR1 and CDR2: MNHEY, SVGAGI. CDR3 residues: CASTQTLVGDLGYTF. For the CDR3, the DNA is TGTGCCAGCACCCAAACTTTGGTAGGGGATCTTGGCTACACCTTC.

The J gene is TRBJ1-1, the V gene TRBV25-1; D is possibly TRBD1 (5 bases). The germline V gene encodes CDR1 MGHDK and CDR2 SYGVNS. Between the trimmed V and J ends, which lost 6 bases and 1 base, there was a span of 9 bases. The CDR3 is 13 amino acids. The CDR3 bases are TGTGCCAGCAGAAGCAGGGAGAACACTGAAGCTTTCTTT. This codes for CASRSRENTEAFF. Supplemented by reference TRBV25-1 and TRBJ1-1, the full variable domain reads EADIYQTPRYLVIGTGKKITLECSQTMGHDKMYWYQQDPGMELHLIHYSYGVNSTEKGDLSSESTVSRIRTEHFPLTLESARPSHTSQYLCASRSRENTEAFFGQGTRLTVV.

J is TRBJ2-1 and V is TRBV6-1; the match to TRBD2 covers 11 bases. From germline, CDR1 is MNHNS and CDR2 SASEGT. Unmatched junction bases numbered 14, after V lost 1 base and J lost 9 bases. This CDR3 region has 18 residues. CDR3 in DNA: TGTGCCAGCAGTGAAGAGCGGCTAGCGGGAGGCCCCGAGAGTGAGCAGTTCTTC. Amino acid sequence: CASSEERLAGGPESEQFF.

This chain joins TRBV5-1 and TRBJ1-6; no firm D call. V shed 0 bases and J shed 5 bases, with 9 bases lying between them. Germline CDR1 is SGHRS and CDR2 is YFSETQ. The CDR3 covers 15 residues. The CDR3 protein is CASSLAERNNSPLHF. The CDR3 DNA follows: TGCGCCAGCAGCTTGGCCGAGAGGAATAATTCACCCCTCCACTTT.

This rearrangement joins TRBV6-1 to TRBJ2-3; 11 bases line up with TRBD2. This CDR3 comprises 15 residues. Germline V gives CDR1 MNHNS, CDR2 SASEGT. J was trimmed by 3 bases and V by 4 bases; bases with no gene match: 3. For the CDR3, the DNA is TGTGCCAGCAGTGGGACTAGCGGGTTGACAGATACGCAGTATTTT. It translates to CASSGTSGLTDTQYF.

The count of this clone is one. The chain is built from TRBV27 and TRBJ2-7, with 11 bases identical to TRBD2. The ends lost 5 bases at V and 3 bases at J; junction bases unmatched: 6. This CDR3 contains 15 residues. The V gene's germline CDR1 is MNHEY and CDR2 SMNVEV (reference sequence). DNA for the CDR3: TGTGCCAGCAGTCCAGGGACTAGCGGCTACTACGAGCAGTACTTC. It translates to CASSPGTSGYYEQYF.

Note on this clone: The sample carries other DNA sequences with the same CDR3. The V and J genes are TRBV5-1 and TRBJ1-5; the D gene is possibly TRBD1 (5 bases). This CDR3 has 15 residues. Trimming shortened V by 0 bases and J by 4 bases, and 11 bases separated the two germline ends. Germline assignment: CDR1 SGHRS and CDR2 YFSETQ. CDR3 sequence (DNA): TGCGCCAGCAGCTTGGATGGGGGAGGGAATCAGCCCCAGCATTTT. Translated: CASSLDGGGNQPQHF.

The rearrangement joins TRBV25-1 to TRBJ1-6; D is perhaps TRBD1 (5 bases). Deletions cut 2 bases from V and 10 bases from J, with 9 bases between. The CDR3 consists of 13 residues. Germline CDR1 and CDR2: MGHDK and SYGVNS. The CDR3 sequence: CASSEGAGSPLHF. The CDR3 DNA is TGTGCCAGCAGTGAAGGGGCCGGCTCACCCCTCCACTTT. Using reference TRBV25-1 and TRBJ1-6 for the parts outside the CDR3, the full variable domain is EADIYQTPRYLVIGTGKKITLECSQTMGHDKMYWYQQDPGMELHLIHYSYGVNSTEKGDLSSESTVSRIRTEHFPLTLESARPSHTSQYLCASSEGAGSPLHFGNGTRLTVT.

This clone has only one observation. The chain has TRBV19 and TRBJ1-5; D remains ambiguous. This CDR3 spans 15 amino acids. V was clipped by 3 bases and J by 7 bases, with 16 bases between them. Germline CDR1 is LNHDA and CDR2 is SQIVND (reference sequence). The CDR3, as DNA: TGTGCCAGTAGTATCATAGACGCGGTTAACCAGCCCCAGCATTTT. Translated, it gives CASSIIDAVNQPQHF.

This clone showed up just a few times. The genes are TRBV10-3 and TRBJ2-7, with D hard to call. From germline, CDR1 is ENHRY and CDR2 SYGVKD. CDR3 length: 11 amino acids. V lost 6 bases and J lost 3, with 6 bases in between. In nucleotides, the CDR3 is TGTGCCATCAGCGCTAACTACGAGCAGTACTTC. Translation gives CAISANYEQYF.

The rearrangement uses TRBV27 and TRBJ2-5, with a possible D match to TRBD2 (5 bases). The J call may be incorrect, as the DNA end agrees better with TRBJ2-7. This CDR3 region has 15 residues. CDR1 is MNHEY, CDR2 SMNVEV, per germline (reference sequence). This CDR3 reads CASSPRLQTPYEQYF. The CDR3 coding sequence is TGTGCCAGCAGTCCCCGACTACAAACTCCCTACGAGCAGTACTTC.

In its sample, this clone was seen a few times. V gene TRBV11-3 combines with J gene TRBJ2-7, with D maybe TRBD1 (6 bases). Trimming cost V 5 bases and J 2 bases, with 16 bases left between them. The V gene's germline CDR1 is SGHNT and CDR2 YENEEA. The CDR3 contains 15 residues. Written as DNA, the CDR3 is TGTGCCAGCAGCCCCCAAGGGGGAGTCCCCTACGAGCAGTACTTC. Translated: CASSPQGGVPYEQYF.

The chain combines TRBV5-1 with TRBJ1-3; D remains unclear. Trimming removed 3 bases from V and 1 base from J, with 8 bases in between. The CDR3 consists of 14 residues. The V gene's germline CDR1 is SGHRS and CDR2 YFSETQ. Here the CDR3 DNA reads TGCGCCAGCAGCTCAACAGAGTCTGGAAACACCATATATTTT. This encodes CASSSTESGNTIYF.

The chain employs TRBV6-5 and TRBJ2-7, with 11 nucleotides matching TRBD2. The V gene end was trimmed by 0 bases and the J gene end by 2 bases; junction bases not matched to a gene: 3. Germline V lookup: CDR1 MNHEY, CDR2 SVGAGI. This CDR3 has 16 residues. The CDR3 sequence: CASSYSRSGRAYEQYF. The CDR3 coding sequence is TGTGCCAGCAGTTACTCGCGTAGCGGGAGGGCCTACGAGCAGTACTTC.

A single count supports this clone. The rearrangement joins TRBV5-1 to TRBJ2-2; 7 bases map to TRBD2. The V segment lost 3 bases and the J segment 0 bases; nucleotides outside the gene matches: 5. This CDR3 is 16 amino acids long. In germline, CDR1 is SGHRS, CDR2 YFSETQ. The CDR3 nucleotides read TGCGCCAGCAGCTCTGCGGGAGTCCCGAACACCGGGGAGCTGTTTTTT. This gives the protein CASSSAGVPNTGELFF. The entire variable domain, with the rest obtained from reference TRBV5-1 and TRBJ2-2, is as follows: KAGVTQTPRYLIKTRGQQVTLSCSPISGHRSVSWYQQTPGQGLQFLFEYFSETQRNKGNFPGRFSGRQFSNSRSEMNVSTLELGDSALYLCASSSAGVPNTGELFFGEGSRLTVL.

The chain links TRBV15 to TRBJ2-3; possibly TRBD1 for D (5 bases). Trimming removed 5 bases from V and 2 bases from J, with 20 bases in between. Germline V gene data show CDR1 as LNHNV and CDR2 as YYDKDF (reference sequence). This CDR3 is built from 17 residues. In DNA, the CDR3 is TGTGCCACCAGCGGCATAAGGGCAGGGCGCAACACAGATACGCAGTATTTT. It codes for CATSGIRAGRNTDTQYF. The whole variable domain, remainder taken from reference TRBV15 and TRBJ2-3, is DAMVIQNPRYQVTQFGKPVTLSCSQTLNHNVMYWYQQKSSQAPKLLFHYYDKDFNNEADTPDNFQSRRPNTSFCFLDIRSPGLGDTAMYLCATSGIRAGRNTDTQYFGPGTRLTVL.